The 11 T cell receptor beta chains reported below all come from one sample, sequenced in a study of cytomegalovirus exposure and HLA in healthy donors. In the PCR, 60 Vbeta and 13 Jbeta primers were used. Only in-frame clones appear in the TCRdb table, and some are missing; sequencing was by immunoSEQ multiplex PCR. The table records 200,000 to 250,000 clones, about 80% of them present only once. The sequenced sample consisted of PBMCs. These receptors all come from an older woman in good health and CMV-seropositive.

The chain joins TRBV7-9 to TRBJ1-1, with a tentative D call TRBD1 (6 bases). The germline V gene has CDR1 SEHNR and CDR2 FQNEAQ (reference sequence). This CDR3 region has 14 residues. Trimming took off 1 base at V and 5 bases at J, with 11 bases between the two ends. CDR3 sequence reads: CASSLGGGETEAFF. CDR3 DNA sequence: TGTGCCAGCAGCTTAGGAGGGGGGGAGACTGAAGCTTTCTTT. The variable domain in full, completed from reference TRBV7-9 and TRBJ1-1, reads DTGVSQNPRHKITKRGQNVTFRCDPISEHNRLYWYRQTLGQGPEFLTYFQNEAQLEKSRLLSDRFSAERPKGSFSTLEIQRTEQGDSAMYLCASSLGGGETEAFFGQGTRLTVV.

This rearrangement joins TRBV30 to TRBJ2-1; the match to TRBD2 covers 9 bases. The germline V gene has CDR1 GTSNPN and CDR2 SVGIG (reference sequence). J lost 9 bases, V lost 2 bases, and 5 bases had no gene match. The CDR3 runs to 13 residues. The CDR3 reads CAWSTTSGTEQFF. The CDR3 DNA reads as TGTGCCTGGAGTACGACTAGCGGCACTGAGCAGTTCTTC.

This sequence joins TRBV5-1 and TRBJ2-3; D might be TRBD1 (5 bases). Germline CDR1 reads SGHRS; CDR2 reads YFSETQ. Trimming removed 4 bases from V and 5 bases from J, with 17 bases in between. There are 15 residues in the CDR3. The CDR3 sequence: CASSVTVRKQDTQYF. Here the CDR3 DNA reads TGCGCCAGCAGCGTGACAGTAAGGAAACAAGATACGCAGTATTTT.

The CDR3 DNA follows: TGCGCCAGCAATACAGGAGAACCCGGAAACACCATATATTTT. Its translation: CASNTGEPGNTIYF. The chain links TRBV5-1 to TRBJ1-3; TRBD1 might be the D (5 bases). The CDR3 extends over 14 amino acids. Trimming pared 6 bases from V and 4 bases from J, leaving 14 bases between. The germline CDR1 and CDR2 sequences are SGHRS and YFSETQ.

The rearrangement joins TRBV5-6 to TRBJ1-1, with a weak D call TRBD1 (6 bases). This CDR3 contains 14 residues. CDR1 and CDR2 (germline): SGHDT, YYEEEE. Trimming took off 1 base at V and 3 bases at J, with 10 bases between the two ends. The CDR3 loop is CASSLTGWDTEAFF. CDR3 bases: TGTGCCAGCAGCTTGACAGGGTGGGACACTGAAGCTTTCTTT.

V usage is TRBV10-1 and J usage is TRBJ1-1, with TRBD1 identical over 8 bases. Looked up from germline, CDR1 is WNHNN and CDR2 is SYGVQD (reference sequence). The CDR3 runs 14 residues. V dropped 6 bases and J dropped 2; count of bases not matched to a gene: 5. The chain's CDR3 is CASSSGGLNTEAFF. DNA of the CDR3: TGCGCCAGCAGCTCAGGGGGCCTTAACACTGAAGCTTTCTTT.

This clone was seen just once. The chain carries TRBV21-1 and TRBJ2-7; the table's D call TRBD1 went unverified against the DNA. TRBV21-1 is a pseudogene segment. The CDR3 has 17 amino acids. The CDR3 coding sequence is TGTGCCAGCAGCAAAGCCTACCCCGGGACATACTCCTACGAGCAGTACTTC. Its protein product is CASSKAYPGTYSYEQYF.

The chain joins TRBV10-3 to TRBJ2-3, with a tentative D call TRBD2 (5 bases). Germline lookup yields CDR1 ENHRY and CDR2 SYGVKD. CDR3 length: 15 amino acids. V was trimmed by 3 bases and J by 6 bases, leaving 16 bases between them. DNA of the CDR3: TGTGCCATCAGTGAAAGGCGGAGGACGGGTGATACGCAGTATTTT. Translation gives CAISERRRTGDTQYF.

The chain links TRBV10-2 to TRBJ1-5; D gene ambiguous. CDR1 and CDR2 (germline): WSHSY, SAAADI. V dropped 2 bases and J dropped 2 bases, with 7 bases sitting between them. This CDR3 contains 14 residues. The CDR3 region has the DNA TGCGCCAGCAGTGAGAGAGGGCGCAATCAGCCCCAGCATTTT. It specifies CASSERGRNQPQHF.

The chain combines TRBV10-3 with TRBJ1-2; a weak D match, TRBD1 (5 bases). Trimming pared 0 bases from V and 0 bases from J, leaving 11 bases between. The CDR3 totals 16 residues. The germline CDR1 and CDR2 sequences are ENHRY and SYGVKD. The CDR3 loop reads CAISESGGNANYGYTF. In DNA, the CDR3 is TGTGCCATCAGTGAGTCCGGGGGGAACGCTAACTATGGCTACACCTTC.

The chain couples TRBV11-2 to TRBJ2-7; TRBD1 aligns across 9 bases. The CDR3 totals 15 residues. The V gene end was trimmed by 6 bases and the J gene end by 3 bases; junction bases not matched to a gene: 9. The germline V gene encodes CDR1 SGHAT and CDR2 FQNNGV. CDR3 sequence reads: CASRTPRDRDYEQYF. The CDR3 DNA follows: TGTGCCAGCAGAACCCCCCGGGACAGGGACTACGAGCAGTACTTC.